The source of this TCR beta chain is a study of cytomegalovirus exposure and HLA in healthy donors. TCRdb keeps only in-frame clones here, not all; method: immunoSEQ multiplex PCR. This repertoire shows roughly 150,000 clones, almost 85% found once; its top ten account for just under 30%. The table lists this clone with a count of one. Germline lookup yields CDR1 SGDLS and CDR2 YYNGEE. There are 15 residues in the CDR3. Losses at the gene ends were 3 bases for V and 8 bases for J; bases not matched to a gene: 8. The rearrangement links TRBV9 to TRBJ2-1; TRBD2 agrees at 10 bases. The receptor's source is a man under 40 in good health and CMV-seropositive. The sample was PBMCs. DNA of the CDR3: TGTGCCAGCAGCGCGCAAGCGGGGGGGGTCGATGAGCAGTTCTTC. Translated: CASSAQAGGVDEQFF.